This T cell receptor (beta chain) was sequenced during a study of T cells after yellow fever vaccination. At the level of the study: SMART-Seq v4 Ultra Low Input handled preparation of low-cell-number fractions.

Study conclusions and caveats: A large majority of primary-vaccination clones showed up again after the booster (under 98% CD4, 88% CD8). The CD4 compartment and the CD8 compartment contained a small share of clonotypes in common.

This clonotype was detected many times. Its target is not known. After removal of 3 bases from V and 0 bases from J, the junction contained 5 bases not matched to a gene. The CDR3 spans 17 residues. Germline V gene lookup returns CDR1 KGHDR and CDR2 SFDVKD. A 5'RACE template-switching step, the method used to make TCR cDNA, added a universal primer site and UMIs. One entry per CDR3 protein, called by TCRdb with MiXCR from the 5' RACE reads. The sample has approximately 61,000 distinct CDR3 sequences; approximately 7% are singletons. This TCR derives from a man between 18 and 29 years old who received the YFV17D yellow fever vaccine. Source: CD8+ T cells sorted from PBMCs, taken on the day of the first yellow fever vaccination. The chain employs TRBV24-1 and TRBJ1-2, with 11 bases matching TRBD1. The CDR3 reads CATSDGGTGGTNYGYTF. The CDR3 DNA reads TGTGCCACCAGTGATGGCGGGACAGGGGGTACTAACTATGGCTACACCTTC.